This T cell receptor beta chain was identified during a study of T cells in Graves' hyperthyroidism and ophthalmopathy. This clonotype was counted many times. Trimming took 5 bases from V and 4 from J; bases not matched to a gene: 7. The CDR3 contains 15 residues. CDR1 is MDHEN and CDR2 is SYDVKM in the germline V gene. The investigators amplified TCR beta CDR3 regions from RNA transcripts. The HTBI set primed first-round TCR CDR3 RT-PCR. TCRdb reprocessed the multiplex PCR reads via MiXCR and lists one record per CDR3 protein. The sample lists some 690,000 distinct CDR3 sequences; around a sixth were seen once.

The rearrangement uses TRBV28 and TRBJ2-1; 8 bases align to TRBD1. The TCR was taken from a man in his fifties with Graves' hyperthyroidism. Specimen: blood. The DNA of the CDR3 is TGTGCCAGCAGTCCCGACAGGGGATCGTACAATGAGCAGTTCTTC. It is translated as CASSPDRGSYNEQFF.